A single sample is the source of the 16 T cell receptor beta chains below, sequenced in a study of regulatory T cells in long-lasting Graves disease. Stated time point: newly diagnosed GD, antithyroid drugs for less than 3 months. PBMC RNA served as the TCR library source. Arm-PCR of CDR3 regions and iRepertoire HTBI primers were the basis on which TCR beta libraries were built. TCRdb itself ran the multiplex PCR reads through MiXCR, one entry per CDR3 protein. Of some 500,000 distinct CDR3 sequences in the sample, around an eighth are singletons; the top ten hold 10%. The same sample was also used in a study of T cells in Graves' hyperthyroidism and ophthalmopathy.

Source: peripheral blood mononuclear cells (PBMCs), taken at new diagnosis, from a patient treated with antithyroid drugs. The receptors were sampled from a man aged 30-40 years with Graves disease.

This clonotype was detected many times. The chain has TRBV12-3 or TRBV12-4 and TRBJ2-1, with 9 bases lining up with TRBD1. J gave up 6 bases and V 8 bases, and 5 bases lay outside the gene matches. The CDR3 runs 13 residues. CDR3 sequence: CASDRGGANEQFF. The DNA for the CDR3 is TGTGCCAGCGACAGGGGGGGTGCCAATGAGCAGTTCTTC.

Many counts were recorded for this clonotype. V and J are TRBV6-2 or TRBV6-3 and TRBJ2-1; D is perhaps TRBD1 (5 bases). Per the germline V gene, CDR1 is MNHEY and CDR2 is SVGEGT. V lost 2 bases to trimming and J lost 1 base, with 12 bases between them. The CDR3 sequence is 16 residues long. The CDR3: CASSYMPGISYNEQFF. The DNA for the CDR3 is TGTGCCAGCAGTTACATGCCAGGGATATCCTACAATGAGCAGTTCTTC.

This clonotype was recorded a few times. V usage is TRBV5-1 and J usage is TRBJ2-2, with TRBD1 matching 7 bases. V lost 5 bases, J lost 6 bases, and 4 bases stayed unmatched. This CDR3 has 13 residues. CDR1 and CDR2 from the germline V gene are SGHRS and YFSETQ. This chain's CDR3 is CASSTGVPGELFF. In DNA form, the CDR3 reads TGCGCCAGCAGTACAGGGGTCCCCGGGGAGCTGTTTTTT.

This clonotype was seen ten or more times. CDR3 protein: CASGLVQSSYNEQFF. CDR3 nucleotides: TGTGCCAGCGGTTTAGTCCAGAGCTCCTACAATGAGCAGTTCTTC. The chain employs TRBV2 and TRBJ2-1, with D unclear. V lost 8 bases, J lost 0 bases, and 14 bases lay in between. CDR3 length: 15 residues. Germline values: CDR1 SNHLY, CDR2 FYNNEI.

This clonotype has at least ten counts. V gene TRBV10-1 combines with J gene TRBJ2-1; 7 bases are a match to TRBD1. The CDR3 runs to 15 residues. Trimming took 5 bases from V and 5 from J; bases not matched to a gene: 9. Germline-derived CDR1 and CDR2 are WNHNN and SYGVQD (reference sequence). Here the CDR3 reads CASSPVGQANNEQFF. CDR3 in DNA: TGCGCCAGCAGTCCCGTCGGACAGGCCAACAATGAGCAGTTCTTC.

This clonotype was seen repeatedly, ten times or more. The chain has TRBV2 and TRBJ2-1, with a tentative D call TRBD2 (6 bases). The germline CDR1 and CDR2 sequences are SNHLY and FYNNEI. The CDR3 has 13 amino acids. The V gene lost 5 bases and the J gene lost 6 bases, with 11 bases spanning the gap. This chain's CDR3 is CASSRGLTNEQFF. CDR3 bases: TGTGCCAGCAGTAGGGGACTTACCAATGAGCAGTTCTTC.

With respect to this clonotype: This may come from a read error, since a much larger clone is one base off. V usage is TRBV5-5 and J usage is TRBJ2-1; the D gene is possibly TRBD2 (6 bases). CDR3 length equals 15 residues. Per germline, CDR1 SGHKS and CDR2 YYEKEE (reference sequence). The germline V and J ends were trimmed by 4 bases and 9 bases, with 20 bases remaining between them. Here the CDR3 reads CASSVEGVGGAEQFF. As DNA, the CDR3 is TGTGCCAGCAGCGTCGAGGGTGTGGGAGGAGCTGAGCAGTTCTTC.

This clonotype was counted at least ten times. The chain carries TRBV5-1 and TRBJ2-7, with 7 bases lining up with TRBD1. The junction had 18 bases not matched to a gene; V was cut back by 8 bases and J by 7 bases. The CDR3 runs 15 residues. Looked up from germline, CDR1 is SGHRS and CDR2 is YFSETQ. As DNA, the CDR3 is TGCGCCAGTAGCCTGCTGGACAGGACTGTTCGGGAGCAGTACTTC. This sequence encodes CASSLLDRTVREQYF.

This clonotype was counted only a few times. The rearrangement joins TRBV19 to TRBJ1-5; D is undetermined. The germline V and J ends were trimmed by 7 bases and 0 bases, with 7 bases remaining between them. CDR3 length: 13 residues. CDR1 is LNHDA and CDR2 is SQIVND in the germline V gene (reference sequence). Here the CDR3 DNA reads TGTGCCAGTAAATCTTATAGCAATCAGCCCCAGCATTTT. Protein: CASKSYSNQPQHF.

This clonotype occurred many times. The CDR3 is CASSDRDLGYQETQYF. CDR3 nucleotides: TGCGCCAGCAGTGACCGGGACTTGGGATACCAAGAGACCCAGTACTTC. The chain has TRBV10-1 and TRBJ2-5; a weak D match, TRBD2 (6 bases). Trimming shortened V by 3 bases and J by 0 bases, and 14 bases separated the two germline ends. The CDR3 runs to 16 residues. Germline assignment: CDR1 WNHNN and CDR2 SYGVQD (reference sequence).

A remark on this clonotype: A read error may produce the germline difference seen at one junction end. DNA of the CDR3: TGCGCCAGCAGCTCCACAGTCACAGGGGAGGAAAACATTCAGTACTTC. Its protein product is CASSSTVTGEENIQYF. This chain joins TRBV7-9 and TRBJ2-4; possibly TRBD1 for D (7 bases). This CDR3 contains 16 residues. CDR1 and CDR2 (germline): SEHNR, FQNEAQ (reference sequence). The variable domain in full, with the rest retrieved from reference TRBV7-9 and TRBJ2-4, is DTGVSQNPRHKITKRGQNVTFRCDPISEHNRLYWYRQTLGQGPEFLTYFQNEAQLEKSRLLSDRFSAERPKGSFSTLEIQRTEQGDSAMYLCASSSTVTGEENIQYFGAGTRLSVL.

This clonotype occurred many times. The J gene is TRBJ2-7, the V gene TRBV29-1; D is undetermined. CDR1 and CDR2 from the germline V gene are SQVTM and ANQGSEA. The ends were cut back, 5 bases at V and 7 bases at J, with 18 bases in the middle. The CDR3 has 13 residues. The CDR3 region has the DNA TGCAGCGTTCGTTTCGGCCCGACAAGGGAGCAGTACTTC. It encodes CSVRFGPTREQYF.

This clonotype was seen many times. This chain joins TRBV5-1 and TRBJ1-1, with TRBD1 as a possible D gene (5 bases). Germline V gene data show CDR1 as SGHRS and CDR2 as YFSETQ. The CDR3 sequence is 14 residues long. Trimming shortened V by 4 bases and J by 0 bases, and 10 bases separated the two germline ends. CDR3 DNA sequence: TGCGCCAGCAGCAAAGGGGCCATGAACACTGAAGCTTTCTTT. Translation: CASSKGAMNTEAFF.

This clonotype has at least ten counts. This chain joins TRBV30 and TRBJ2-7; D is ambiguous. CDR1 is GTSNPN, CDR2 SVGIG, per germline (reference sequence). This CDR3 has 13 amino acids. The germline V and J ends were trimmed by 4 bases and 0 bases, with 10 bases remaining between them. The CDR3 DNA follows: TGTGCCTGGATGGGATTGAGCTCCTACGAGCAGTACTTC. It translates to CAWMGLSSYEQYF.

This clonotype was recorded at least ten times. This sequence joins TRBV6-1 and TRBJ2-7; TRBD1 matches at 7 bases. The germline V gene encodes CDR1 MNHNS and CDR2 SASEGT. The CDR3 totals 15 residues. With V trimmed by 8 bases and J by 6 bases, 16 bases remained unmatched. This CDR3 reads CASHALETGQSEQYF. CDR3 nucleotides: TGTGCCAGCCATGCCCTCGAGACAGGGCAGAGCGAGCAGTACTTC.

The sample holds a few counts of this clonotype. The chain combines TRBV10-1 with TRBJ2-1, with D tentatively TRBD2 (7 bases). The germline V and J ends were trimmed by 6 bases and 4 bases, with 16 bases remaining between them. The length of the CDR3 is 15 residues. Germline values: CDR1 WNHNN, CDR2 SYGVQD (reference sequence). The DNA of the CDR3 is TGCGCCAGCAGCCCTCTCGGGGGGCTGTACAATGAGCAGTTCTTC. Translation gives CASSPLGGLYNEQFF.